The 5 T cell receptor beta chains below were found in one sample sequenced in a study of blood T cell repertoires in COVID-19. Only in-frame clones appear in the TCRdb table, and some are missing; sequencing was by immunoSEQ multiplex PCR. This sample carries 280,000 or so clones, roughly 85% of them seen once, and the ten largest clones take around 2.3%. Source material: PBMCs or T cells enriched from blood (not recorded which). Receptors were obtained from a woman in her 50s who had recovered from COVID-19.

The chain employs TRBV21-1 and TRBJ1-3. TRBV21-1 is labeled a pseudogene. The CDR3 runs to 15 residues. DNA for the CDR3: TGTGCCAGCAGCTTGCCCCGGGACGCAGCGGGCACCATATATTTT. Encoded protein: CASSLPRDAAGTIYF.

The rearrangement joins TRBV27 to TRBJ1-1, with TRBD1 matching 7 bases. This CDR3 is 14 amino acids long. Germline trimming cut 4 bases from V and 0 bases from J; bases unmatched to any gene: 2. Germline V gene sequence: CDR1 MNHEY, CDR2 SMNVEV (reference sequence). CDR3 nucleotides: TGTGCCAGCAGTTCGGGACAGATGAACACTGAAGCTTTCTTT. It is translated as CASSSGQMNTEAFF.

In this sample, this clone turned up a few times. This sequence joins TRBV19 and TRBJ1-2; D remains ambiguous. This CDR3 is 14 amino acids long. CDR1 and CDR2 (germline): LNHDA, SQIVND (reference sequence). The V gene lost 4 bases and the J gene lost 2 bases, with 11 bases spanning the gap. CDR3 sequence: CASSSSGVNYGYTF. CDR3 sequence (DNA): TGTGCCAGTAGTAGTAGCGGAGTAAACTATGGCTACACCTTC.

The V and J genes are TRBV7-9 and TRBJ2-2, with TRBD1 identical over 10 bases. V dropped 5 bases and J dropped 2; count of bases not matched to a gene: 8. From germline, CDR1 is SEHNR and CDR2 FQNEAQ (reference sequence). The CDR3 totals 17 residues. The CDR3 is CASSPIRTGGNTGELFF. CDR3 nucleotides: TGTGCCAGCAGCCCGATCCGGACAGGGGGTAACACCGGGGAGCTGTTTTTT.

The rearrangement joins TRBV21-1 to TRBJ2-4; TRBD1, the table's D call, was not compared with the DNA. TRBV21-1 is annotated as a pseudogene. The CDR3 runs 14 residues. The CDR3 nucleotides are TGTGCCATCCTTTACCAGGGGGCCAAAAACATTCAGTACTTC. Amino acids: CAILYQGAKNIQYF.